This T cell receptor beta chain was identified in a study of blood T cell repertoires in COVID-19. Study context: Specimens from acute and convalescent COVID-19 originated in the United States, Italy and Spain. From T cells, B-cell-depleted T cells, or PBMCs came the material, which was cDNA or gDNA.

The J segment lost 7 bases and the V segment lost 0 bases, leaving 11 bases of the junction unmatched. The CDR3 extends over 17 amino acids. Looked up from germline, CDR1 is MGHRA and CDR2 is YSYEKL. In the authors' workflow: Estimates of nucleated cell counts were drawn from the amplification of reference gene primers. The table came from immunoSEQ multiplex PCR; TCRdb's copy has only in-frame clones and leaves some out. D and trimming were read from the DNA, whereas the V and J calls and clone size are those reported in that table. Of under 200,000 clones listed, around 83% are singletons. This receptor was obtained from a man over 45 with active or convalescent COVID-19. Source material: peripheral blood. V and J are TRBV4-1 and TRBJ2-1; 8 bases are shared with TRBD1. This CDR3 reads CASSQDVGGQGRNEQFF. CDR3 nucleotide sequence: TGCGCCAGCAGCCAAGATGTAGGCGGACAGGGCCGGAATGAGCAGTTCTTC.